A selection of T cell receptor beta chains follows, all from one sample in a study of blood T cell repertoires in COVID-19. Only in-frame clones appear in the TCRdb table, and some are missing; sequencing was by immunoSEQ multiplex PCR. The sample has about 310,000 clones; about 89% are singletons. Specimen: PBMCs or T cells enriched from blood (not recorded which). These receptors were collected from a man aged 60 to 75 who had recovered from COVID-19. Each CDR3 is given with its conserved first and last residue. A D gene is named only where the DNA matches it firmly. Not every row has a clone size; where given, it reads once, few, many or a size class.

TRBV19	-	TRBD1	TRBJ2-7	15	TGTGCCAGTAGTAAGGCGGGACAGGGTTATTACGAGCAGTACTTC	CASSKAGQGYYEQYF
TRBV5-4	-	TRBD1	TRBJ1-2	13	TGTGCCAGCAGGGAAGGGACAGGGAAGGGCTACACCTTC	CASREGTGKGYTF
TRBV7-9	-	-	TRBJ1-4	14	TGTGCCAGCAGCTTAGAACAGGTTGCTGAAAAACTGTTTTTT	CASSLEQVAEKLFF
TRBV4-2	-	TRBD2	TRBJ2-4	22	TGTGCCAGCAGCCAAGATTGGAGGGCAGGGCGGGGGGTCGGAGAAGCCAAAAACATTCAGTACTTC	CASSQDWRAGRGVGEAKNIQYF
TRBV27	-	TRBD2	TRBJ2-1	16	TGTGCCAGCAGTTTAGATCCGGGACTACTCAACAATGAGCAGTTCTTC	CASSLDPGLLNNEQFF
TRBV27	few	TRBD2	TRBJ2-1	15	TGTGCCAGCAGTTTATCGTTAGCGGGCTACAATGAGCAGTTCTTC	CASSLSLAGYNEQFF
TRBV24-1	-	-	TRBJ1-3	14	TGTGCCACCGCCCCCAGGGGCACTGGAAACACCATATATTTT	CATAPRGTGNTIYF
TRBV19	few	TRBD1	TRBJ1-2	15	TGTGCCAGTAGTACAGCCGGGACAGGGGGCTATGGCTACACCTTC	CASSTAGTGGYGYTF
TRBV19	-	TRBD1	TRBJ1-1	14	TGTGCCAGTAGTATGTGGGACAGGGCGGATCGGGCTTTCTTT	CASSMWDRADRAFF
TRBV18	-	-	TRBJ1-1	12	TGTGCCAGCTCACCCGAGGTGGAGGAAGCTTTCTTT	CASSPEVEEAFF
TRBV7-2	-	TRBD2	TRBJ2-3	16	TGTGCCAGCAGATCCTTAGCGGGGTCCAGCACAGATACGCAGTATTTT	CASRSLAGSSTDTQYF
TRBV5-1	-	-	TRBJ1-2	15	TGCGCCAGCAGCTTGGCCTTCGACCGGGGCTATGGCTACACCTTC	CASSLAFDRGYGYTF
TRBV4-1	-	-	TRBJ2-7	14	TGCGCCAGCAGCCCCGCGACACAGGGCTACGAGCAGTACTTC	CASSPATQGYEQYF
TRBV28	-	-	TRBJ2-3	15	TGTGCCAGCAGCTCCCCCGGTACAGGCACAGATACGCAGTATTTT	CASSSPGTGTDTQYF
TRBV6-5	few	-	TRBJ1-4	15	TGTGCCAGCAGTTACGCGGGTTCGGTCGCGTCAAAACTGTTTTTT	CASSYAGSVASKLFF
TRBV5-1	once	TRBD2	TRBJ2-7	16	TGCGCCAGCAGACCATATACTAGCGGGAGGGATTACGAGCAGTACTTC	CASRPYTSGRDYEQYF
TRBV9	-	-	TRBJ2-1	15	TGTGCCAGCAGCGTAAATTGGGGGGGCCAAAATGAGCAGTTCTTC	CASSVNWGGQNEQFF
TRBV24-1	-	TRBD2	TRBJ2-3	15	TGTGCCACCTCTAGGACTAGCGGAGTCACAGATACGCAGTATTTT	CATSRTSGVTDTQYF
TRBV2	few	-	TRBJ2-7	14	TGTGCCAGCCTGCCCGAGACAGGTTCCTACGAGCAGTACTTC	CASLPETGSYEQYF
TRBV5-1	-	TRBD1	TRBJ2-5	15	TGCGCCAGCAGCGCGAGGACAGGGGGACAAGAGACCCAGTACTTC	CASSARTGGQETQYF
TRBV7-3	-	-	TRBJ1-1	14	TGTGCCAGCAGCTTACAAGGTGGCAGGGATAAAGCTTTCTTT	CASSLQGGRDKAFF
TRBV15	-	-	TRBJ1-2	14	TGTGCCACCAGCAGAGATAGCGGGGTATACGGCTACACCTTC	CATSRDSGVYGYTF
TRBV11-3	-	TRBD2	TRBJ2-2	15	TGTGCCAGCAGCCGAGCGGGAGGGCCCACCGGGGAGCTGTTTTTT	CASSRAGGPTGELFF
TRBV28	-	-	TRBJ1-5	12	TGTGCCAGTGAACTAAGCAATCAGCCCCAGCATTTT	CASELSNQPQHF
TRBV18	-	-	TRBJ2-3	15	TGTGCCAGCTCACCACGGACTAAGGGCTTAGATACGCAGTATTTT	CASSPRTKGLDTQYF
TRBV13	-	TRBD2	TRBJ2-2	14	TGTGCCAGCAGCAGTAGCGGGCTTACCGGGGAGCTGTTTTTT	CASSSSGLTGELFF
TRBV5-6	-	-	TRBJ2-5	14	TGTGCCAGCAGCTTGATACAGGATCAAGAGACCCAGTACTTC	CASSLIQDQETQYF
TRBV7-3	-	TRBD2	TRBJ2-7	15	TGTGCCAGCAGCTCCCGGGCCGGGGGGACCTACGAGCAGTACTTC	CASSSRAGGTYEQYF
TRBV5-1	-	TRBD2	TRBJ2-3	14	TGCGCCAGCATGGTGACTAGCGCCACAGATACGCAGTATTTT	CASMVTSATDTQYF
TRBV6-5	-	-	TRBJ1-6	13	TGTGCCAGCAGTTATCTGGGCGATTCACCCCTCCACTTT	CASSYLGDSPLHF
TRBV6-5	-	-	TRBJ1-2	14	TGTGCCAGCAGTATGATTGGGGGGAACTATGGCTACACCTTC	CASSMIGGNYGYTF
TRBV28	-	TRBD1	TRBJ2-1	14	TGTGCCAGCAGTCCGGGACAGCCAGTAAATGAGCAGTTCTTC	CASSPGQPVNEQFF
TRBV5-4	-	-	TRBJ2-5	14	TGTGCCAGCAGCTTGTTCAGGCAACAAGAGACCCAGTACTTC	CASSLFRQQETQYF
TRBV11-2	few	TRBD2	TRBJ2-1	15	TGTGCCAGCAGCCCGCGACTAGCGGCCCTGAATGAGCAGTTCTTC	CASSPRLAALNEQFF